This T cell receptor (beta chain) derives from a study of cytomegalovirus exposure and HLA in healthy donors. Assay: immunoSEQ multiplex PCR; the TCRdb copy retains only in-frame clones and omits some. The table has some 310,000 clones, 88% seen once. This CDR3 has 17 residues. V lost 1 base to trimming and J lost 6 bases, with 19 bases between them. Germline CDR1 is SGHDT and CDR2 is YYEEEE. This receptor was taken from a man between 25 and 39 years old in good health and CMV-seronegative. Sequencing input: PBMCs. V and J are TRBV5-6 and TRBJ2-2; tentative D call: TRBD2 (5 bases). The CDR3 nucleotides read TGTGCCAGCAGCTTGTATGTTGGTTCGAGGGCGCCCGGGGAGCTGTTTTTT. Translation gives CASSLYVGSRAPGELFF.